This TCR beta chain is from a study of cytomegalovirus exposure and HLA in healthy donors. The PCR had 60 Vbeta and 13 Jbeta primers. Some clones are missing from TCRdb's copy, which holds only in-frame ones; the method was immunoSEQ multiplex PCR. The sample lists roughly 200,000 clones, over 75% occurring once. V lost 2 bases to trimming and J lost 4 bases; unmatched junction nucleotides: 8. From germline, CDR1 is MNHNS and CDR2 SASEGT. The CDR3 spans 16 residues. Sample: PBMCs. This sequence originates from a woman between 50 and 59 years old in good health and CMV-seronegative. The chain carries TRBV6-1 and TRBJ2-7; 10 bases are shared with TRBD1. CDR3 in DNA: TGTGCCAGCAGTGAAACGGGACAGGGGTACAGGTACGAGCAGTACTTC. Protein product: CASSETGQGYRYEQYF.